Shown below are 16 T cell receptor beta chains from a single sample sequenced in a study of human T cells and chemical hapten exposure. The sample's time point: patch test 3, about 24 weeks after DPC sensitization. Treatment defined: therapeutic diphenylcyclopropenone sensitization with weekly scalp DPC. TCRdb passed the RACE reads through MiXCR, listing each CDR3 protein once. The sample holds about 90,000 distinct CDR3 sequences, approximately 10% seen once. Sequenced here: whole blood, sampled in connection with sensitization to the hapten diphenylcyclopropenone (DPC). These receptors came from a woman aged 30 to 39 with alopecia areata. Some clones in this sample may be carry-over from other donors' samples.

Ten or more counts support this clonotype. J is TRBJ2-1 and V is TRBV28, with TRBD1 matching 7 bases. CDR3 size: 13 residues. With V trimmed by 7 bases and J by 5 bases, 5 bases remained unmatched. Germline V gene sequence: CDR1 MDHEN, CDR2 SYDVKM. The chain's CDR3 is CASKGQAHNEQFF. Written as DNA, the CDR3 is TGTGCCAGCAAAGGACAGGCCCACAATGAGCAGTTCTTC. Combining the CDR3 with reference TRBV28 and TRBJ2-1 gives the whole variable domain DVKVTQSSRYLVKRTGEKVFLECVQDMDHENMFWYRQDPGLGLRLIYFSYDVKMKEKGDIPEGYSVSREKKERFSLILESASTNQTSMYLCASKGQAHNEQFFGPGTRLTVL.

There are many counts of this clonotype. V and J are TRBV15 and TRBJ2-7, with a possible D match to TRBD1 (5 bases). Trimming shortened V by 5 bases and J by 3 bases, and 8 bases separated the two germline ends. CDR3 size: 12 residues. Looked up from germline, CDR1 is LNHNV and CDR2 is YYDKDF (reference sequence). In DNA form, the CDR3 reads TGTGCCACCAGCCCTGACAGCTACGAGCAGTACTTC. Protein sequence: CATSPDSYEQYF. The variable domain in full, with the rest retrieved from reference TRBV15 and TRBJ2-7, is DAMVIQNPRYQVTQFGKPVTLSCSQTLNHNVMYWYQQKSSQAPKLLFHYYDKDFNNEADTPDNFQSRRPNTSFCFLDIRSPGLGDTAMYLCATSPDSYEQYFGPGTRLTVT.

This clonotype was counted many times. The V call is TRBV20-1, the J call TRBJ2-7, with D tentatively TRBD2 (5 bases). V was pared by 6 bases and J by 4 bases, with 19 bases between. Per the germline V gene, CDR1 is DFQATT and CDR2 is SNEGSKA (reference sequence). The CDR3 consists of 14 residues. The CDR3 region has the DNA TGCAGTGCAACAGTAGGACTGGGCCCATACGAGCAGTACTTC. This encodes CSATVGLGPYEQYF.

This chain links TRBV20-1 with TRBJ2-3, with D possibly being TRBD2 (5 bases). The V gene lost 6 bases and the J gene lost 0 bases, with 10 bases spanning the gap. The CDR3 consists of 13 residues. Germline V lookup: CDR1 DFQATT, CDR2 SNEGSKA (reference sequence). CDR3 bases: TGCAGTGCACGGGGTATTAGCACAGATACGCAGTATTTT. This codes for CSARGISTDTQYF.

The chain has TRBV4-1 and TRBJ1-4; D gene uncertain. CDR1 MGHRA and CDR2 YSYEKL come from the germline V gene. Between the trimmed V and J ends, which lost 4 bases and 0 bases, there was a span of 18 bases. The CDR3 sequence is 18 residues long. CDR3 in amino acids: CASSLQARRRATNEKLFF. CDR3 in DNA: TGCGCCAGCAGCCTCCAGGCCAGGCGACGTGCAACTAATGAAAAACTGTTTTTT.

This chain links TRBV7-8 with TRBJ1-5; 7 bases fit TRBD1. This CDR3 is built from 19 residues. V gave up 1 base and J gave up 2 bases; unmatched junction bases: 14. The germline V gene has CDR1 SGHVS and CDR2 FQNEAQ. CDR3 residues: CASSLDSGGRVYGNQPQHF. CDR3 DNA sequence: TGTGCCAGCAGCTTAGACTCAGGGGGTCGGGTGTATGGCAATCAGCCCCAGCATTTT. Variable domain in full (rest from reference TRBV7-8 and TRBJ1-5): GAGVSQSPRYKVAKRGQDVALRCDPISGHVSLFWYQQALGQGPEFLTYFQNEAQLDKSGLPSDRFFAERPEGSVSTLKIQRTQQEDSAVYLCASSLDSGGRVYGNQPQHFGDGTRLSIL.

CDR3 protein: CASSPQTESFYGYTF. The DNA of the CDR3 is TGCGCCAGCAGCCCGCAGACAGAGTCCTTCTATGGCTACACCTTC. This chain connects TRBV4-1 to TRBJ1-2; a possible D gene is TRBD1 (5 bases). The CDR3 loop spans 15 amino acids. Germline V gene data show CDR1 as MGHRA and CDR2 as YSYEKL. V was trimmed by 4 bases and J by 4 bases, leaving 16 bases between them.

As regards this clonotype: This clone may be a read error of a much larger clone one base away. V gene TRBV29-1 combines with J gene TRBJ2-2; D gene ambiguous. The CDR3 covers 12 residues. Per germline, CDR1 SQVTM and CDR2 ANQGSEA. The CDR3 nucleotides read TGCGGCGTTGAGAACCGCCGCGGGGAGCTGTTTTTT. Protein: CGVENRRGELFF.

V usage is TRBV11-2 and J usage is TRBJ1-1; possibly TRBD1 for D (5 bases). CDR1 and CDR2 from the germline V gene are SGHAT and FQNNGV. The CDR3 runs 15 residues. V was shortened by 6 bases and J by 4 bases, with 18 bases between the two germline ends. CDR3 protein: CASSSVWGGVTEAFF. The DNA of the CDR3 is TGTGCCAGCAGTTCCGTCTGGGGGGGAGTCACTGAAGCTTTCTTT.

This clonotype has at least ten counts. The chain links TRBV29-1 to TRBJ1-3; D is uncertain. Germline CDR1 SQVTM, CDR2 ANQGSEA. V was cut by 4 bases and J by 6 bases, with 19 bases left in between. This CDR3 contains 15 residues. DNA for the CDR3: TGCAGCGTTGGGGGAGGGATTACATCGCAAAACACCATATATTTT. This encodes CSVGGGITSQNTIYF.

This clonotype turned up a few times. The V call is TRBV19, the J call TRBJ1-5; D not resolved. The CDR3 contains 17 residues. V gave up 5 bases and J gave up 0 bases, with 17 bases separating them. CDR1 is LNHDA and CDR2 is SQIVND in the germline V gene (reference sequence). CDR3 bases: TGTGCCAGTAGTTCCGGTCAGAGGAGTTATAGCAATCAGCCCCAGCATTTT. This encodes CASSSGQRSYSNQPQHF.

This clonotype was counted a single time. The chain joins TRBV28 to TRBJ1-3, with D maybe TRBD1 (6 bases). CDR3 size: 14 residues. Germline-derived CDR1 and CDR2 are MDHEN and SYDVKM. Trimming pared 7 bases from V and 2 bases from J, leaving 12 bases between. As DNA, the CDR3 is TGTGCCAGCACTCACAGGGACACTGGAAACACCATATATTTT. Its protein is CASTHRDTGNTIYF. The whole variable domain, filled in from reference TRBV28 and TRBJ1-3, reads DVKVTQSSRYLVKRTGEKVFLECVQDMDHENMFWYRQDPGLGLRLIYFSYDVKMKEKGDIPEGYSVSREKKERFSLILESASTNQTSMYLCASTHRDTGNTIYFGEGSWLTVV.

In this sample, this clonotype turned up a few times. This chain links TRBV6-6 with TRBJ2-1, with D perhaps matching TRBD1 (5 bases). The CDR3 has 11 residues. The germline gives CDR1 MNHNY, CDR2 SVGAGI (reference sequence). V lost 6 bases and J 9 bases, leaving 9 bases between the germline ends. The CDR3: CASSRQGEQFF. DNA of the CDR3: TGTGCCAGCAGCCGCCAGGGTGAGCAGTTCTTC.

This clonotype was recorded a few times. The CDR3 sequence: CASSQESTSVYEQYF. The CDR3 coding sequence is TGTGCCAGCAGCCAAGAGTCGACTAGCGTCTACGAGCAGTACTTC. This chain links TRBV4-2 with TRBJ2-7, with TRBD2 matching over 8 bases. J lost 3 bases, V lost 0 bases, and 4 bases had no gene match. Germline CDR1 reads LGHNA; CDR2 reads YNFKEQ. This CDR3 comprises 15 residues.

The chain links TRBV4-1 to TRBJ1-5, with D perhaps TRBD1 (6 bases). Trimming removed 3 bases at V and 6 bases at J, with 12 bases between. Per the germline V gene, CDR1 is MGHRA and CDR2 is YSYEKL. The CDR3 contains 14 residues. In DNA form, the CDR3 reads TGCGCCAGCAGCCAGGAGGTACAGGGTCAGCCCCAGCATTTT. Translation: CASSQEVQGQPQHF.

V usage is TRBV4-1 and J usage is TRBJ2-5; TRBD2 agrees at 9 bases. The CDR3 extends over 18 amino acids. Per the germline V gene, CDR1 is MGHRA and CDR2 is YSYEKL. The V gene end was trimmed by 2 bases and the J gene end by 5 bases; junction bases not matched to a gene: 15. CDR3 sequence (DNA): TGCGCCAGCAGCCAACAGGTTTCGCGTAGCGGGAGTCGGGAGACCCAGTACTTC. Its protein product is CASSQQVSRSGSRETQYF.